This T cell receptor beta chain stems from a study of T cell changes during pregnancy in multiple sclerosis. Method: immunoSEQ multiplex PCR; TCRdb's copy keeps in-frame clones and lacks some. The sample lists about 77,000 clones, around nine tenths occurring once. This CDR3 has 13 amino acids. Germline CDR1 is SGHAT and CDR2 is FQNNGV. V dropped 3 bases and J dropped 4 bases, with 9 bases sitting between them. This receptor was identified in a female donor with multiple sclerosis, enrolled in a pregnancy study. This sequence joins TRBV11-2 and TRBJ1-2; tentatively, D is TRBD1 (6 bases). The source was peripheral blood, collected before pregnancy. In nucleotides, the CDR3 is TGTGCCAGCAGCTTGGGGGACACCTATGGCTACACCTTC. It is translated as CASSLGDTYGYTF.